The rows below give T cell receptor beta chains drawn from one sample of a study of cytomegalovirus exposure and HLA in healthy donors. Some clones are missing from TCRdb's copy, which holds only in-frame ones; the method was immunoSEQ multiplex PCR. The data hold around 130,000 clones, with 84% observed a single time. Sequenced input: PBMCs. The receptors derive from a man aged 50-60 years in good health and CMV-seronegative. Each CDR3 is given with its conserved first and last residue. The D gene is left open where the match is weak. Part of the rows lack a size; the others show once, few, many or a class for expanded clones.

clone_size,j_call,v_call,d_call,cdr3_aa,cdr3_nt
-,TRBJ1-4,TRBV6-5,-,CASSSEGATNEKLFF,TGTGCCAGCAGTTCGGAGGGCGCAACTAATGAAAAACTGTTTTTT
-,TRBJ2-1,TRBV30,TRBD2,CAWRPGGGPPLLSYNEQFF,TGTGCCTGGAGGCCGGGCGGGGGGCCCCCCTTGTTGTCTTACAATGAGCAGTTCTTC
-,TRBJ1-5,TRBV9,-,CASSVAAGSNQPQHF,TGTGCCAGCAGCGTAGCAGCGGGTAGCAATCAGCCCCAGCATTTT
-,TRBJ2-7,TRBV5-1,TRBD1,CASSLGQELEQYF,TGCGCCAGCAGCTTAGGACAGGAGCTCGAGCAGTACTTC
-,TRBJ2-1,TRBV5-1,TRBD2,CASSWGSTSGGDNEQFF,TGCGCCAGCAGCTGGGGGTCCACTAGCGGGGGGGACAATGAGCAGTTCTTC
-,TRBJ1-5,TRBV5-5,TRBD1,CASSLNGQGYNQPQHF,TGTGCCAGCAGCTTGAACGGACAGGGATACAATCAGCCCCAGCATTTT
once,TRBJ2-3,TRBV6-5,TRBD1,CASSYGQGNTDTQYF,TGTGCCAGCAGTTATGGACAGGGGAACACAGATACGCAGTATTTT
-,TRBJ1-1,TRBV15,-,CATSRAQGNTEAFF,TGTGCCACCAGCAGAGCTCAGGGGAACACTGAAGCTTTCTTT
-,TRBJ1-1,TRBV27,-,CASSALAGVAFF,TGTGCCAGCAGTGCACTGGCAGGGGTTGCTTTCTTT
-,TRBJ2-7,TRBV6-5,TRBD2,CASSLAGGQYEQYF,TGTGCCAGCAGCCTAGCGGGGGGGCAGTACGAGCAGTACTTC
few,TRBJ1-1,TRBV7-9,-,CASSPRTGIASEEAFF,TGTGCCAGCAGCCCACGGACGGGGATAGCTAGTGAGGAAGCTTTCTTT
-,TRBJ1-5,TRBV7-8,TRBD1,CASSPDRDQPQHF,TGTGCCAGCAGCCCTGACAGGGATCAGCCCCAGCATTTT
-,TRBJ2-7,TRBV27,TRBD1,CASSLGQGAYEQYF,TGTGCCAGCAGTTTAGGACAGGGGGCCTACGAGCAGTACTTC
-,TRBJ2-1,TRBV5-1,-,CASSPLSLPRNEQFF,TGCGCCAGCAGCCCTTTATCCCTCCCTCGCAATGAGCAGTTCTTC
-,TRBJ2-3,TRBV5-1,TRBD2,CASRLAGGTDTQYF,TGCGCCAGCCGACTAGCGGGGGGGACAGATACGCAGTATTTT
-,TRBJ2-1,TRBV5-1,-,CASSLQESYNEQFF,TGCGCCAGCAGCTTACAGGAATCCTACAATGAGCAGTTCTTC
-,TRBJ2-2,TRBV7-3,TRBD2,CASRPSGLAGGIAGELFF,TGTGCCAGCAGACCGTCCGGACTAGCGGGGGGTATCGCCGGGGAGCTGTTTTTT
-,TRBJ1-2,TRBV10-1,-,CASSEWQGRGYTF,TGCGCCAGCAGTGAGTGGCAGGGCCGTGGCTACACCTTC
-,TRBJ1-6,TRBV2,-,CASSPTESSYNSPLHF,TGTGCCAGCAGCCCCACAGAGAGCTCCTATAATTCACCCCTCCACTTT
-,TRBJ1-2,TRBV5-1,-,CASSLGATNYGYTF,TGCGCCAGCAGCTTGGGGGCAACTAACTATGGCTACACCTTC
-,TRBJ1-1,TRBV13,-,CASSLGANLMNTEAFF,TGTGCCAGCAGCTTAGGAGCCAACCTAATGAACACTGAAGCTTTCTTT
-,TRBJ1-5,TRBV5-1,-,CASSLGGRGDQPQHF,TGCGCCAGCAGCTTGGGGGGCAGGGGAGATCAGCCCCAGCATTTT
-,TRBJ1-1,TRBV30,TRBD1,CAGETGRYTEAFF,TGTGCCGGAGAGACAGGGCGATACACTGAAGCTTTCTTT
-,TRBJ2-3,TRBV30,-,CAWKATATDTQYF,TGTGCCTGGAAGGCTACAGCCACAGATACGCAGTATTTT
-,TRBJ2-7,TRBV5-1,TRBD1,CASTRQGSDEQYF,TGCGCCAGCACCCGACAGGGCTCCGACGAGCAGTACTTC
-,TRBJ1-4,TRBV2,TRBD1,CASSTGGANEKLFF,TGTGCCAGCAGTACAGGGGGTGCTAATGAAAAACTGTTTTTT
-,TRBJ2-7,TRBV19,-,CASSMEADYEQYF,TGTGCCAGTAGTATGGAGGCAGACTACGAGCAGTACTTC
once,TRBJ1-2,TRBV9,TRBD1,CASSVDPGGLRGYTF,TGTGCCAGCAGCGTGGACCCAGGGGGCCTGCGGGGCTACACCTTC
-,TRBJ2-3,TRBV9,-,CASSVFQDTQYF,TGTGCCAGCAGCGTTTTTCAGGATACGCAGTATTTT
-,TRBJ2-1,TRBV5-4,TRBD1,CASSFKGADNEQFF,TGTGCCAGCAGCTTCAAGGGGGCGGACAATGAGCAGTTCTTC
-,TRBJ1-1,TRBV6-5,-,CASSLNREGTEAFF,TGTGCCAGCAGTCTCAACAGGGAGGGCACTGAAGCTTTCTTT
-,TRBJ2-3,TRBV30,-,CASSQRRADTQYF,TGTGCCTCCTCGCAGCGCAGGGCAGATACGCAGTATTTT
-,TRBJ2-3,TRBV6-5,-,CASSFSGASTDTQYF,TGTGCCAGCAGTTTCAGTGGAGCTAGCACAGATACGCAGTATTTT
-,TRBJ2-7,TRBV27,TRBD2,CASSPSLAGLSYEQYF,TGTGCCAGCAGCCCCTCTCTAGCGGGGCTGTCCTACGAGCAGTACTTC
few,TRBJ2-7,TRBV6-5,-,CASSSHQIFYEQYF,TGTGCCAGCAGTTCGCATCAGATTTTCTACGAGCAGTACTTC
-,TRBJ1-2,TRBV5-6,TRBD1,CASSLARTGGLRDGYTF,TGTGCCAGCAGCTTGGCCAGGACAGGGGGCTTACGGGATGGCTACACCTTC
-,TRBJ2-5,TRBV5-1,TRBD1,CASSTGQGETQYF,TGCGCCAGCAGCACAGGACAGGGGGAGACCCAGTACTTC
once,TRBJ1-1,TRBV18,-,CASSPAGRDTEAFF,TGTGCCAGCTCGCCCGCCGGCCGGGACACTGAAGCTTTCTTT
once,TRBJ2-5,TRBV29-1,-,CSVVGTRGETQYF,TGCAGCGTTGTTGGCACGCGGGGAGAGACCCAGTACTTC
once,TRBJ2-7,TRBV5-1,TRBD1,CASSFTGTDYEQYF,TGCGCCAGCAGCTTCACCGGGACAGACTACGAGCAGTACTTC
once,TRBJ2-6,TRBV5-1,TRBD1,CASSFSDRPSSGANVLTF,TGCGCCAGCAGCTTTTCGGACAGGCCCTCCTCTGGGGCCAACGTCCTGACTTTC
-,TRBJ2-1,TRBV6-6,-,CASDSDYPPGNEQFF,TGTGCCAGCGACTCAGACTACCCCCCAGGAAATGAGCAGTTCTTC
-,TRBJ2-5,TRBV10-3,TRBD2,CAISDLAGQETQYF,TGTGCCATCAGTGATCTAGCGGGACAAGAGACCCAGTACTTC
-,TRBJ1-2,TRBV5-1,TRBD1,CASSLNGQVGGYTF,TGCGCCAGCAGCCTCAACGGACAGGTTGGTGGCTACACCTTC
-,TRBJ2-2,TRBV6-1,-,CASSEGQNTGELFF,TGTGCCAGCAGTGAAGGACAGAACACCGGGGAGCTGTTTTTT
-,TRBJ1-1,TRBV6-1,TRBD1,CASSKQGLVTEAFF,TGTGCCAGCAGTAAACAGGGGCTGGTGACTGAAGCTTTCTTT
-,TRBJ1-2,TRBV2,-,CAWDADPGGGYTF,TGTGCCTGGGACGCGGATCCGGGAGGAGGCTACACCTTC
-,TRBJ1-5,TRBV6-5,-,CASSPGHNQPQHF,TGTGCCAGCAGTCCTGGCCACAATCAGCCCCAGCATTTT
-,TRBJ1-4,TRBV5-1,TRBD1,CASSWDRGRLPGEKLFF,TGCGCCAGCAGCTGGGACAGGGGGCGATTGCCTGGGGAAAAACTGTTTTTT
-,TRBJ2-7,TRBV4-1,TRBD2,CASSLASGRSYEQYF,TGCGCCAGCAGCCTGGCTAGCGGGCGGTCCTACGAGCAGTACTTC
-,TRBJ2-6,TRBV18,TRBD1,CASSQGTGSSGANVLTF,TGTGCCAGCTCACAAGGGACAGGGAGCTCTGGGGCCAACGTCCTGACTTTC